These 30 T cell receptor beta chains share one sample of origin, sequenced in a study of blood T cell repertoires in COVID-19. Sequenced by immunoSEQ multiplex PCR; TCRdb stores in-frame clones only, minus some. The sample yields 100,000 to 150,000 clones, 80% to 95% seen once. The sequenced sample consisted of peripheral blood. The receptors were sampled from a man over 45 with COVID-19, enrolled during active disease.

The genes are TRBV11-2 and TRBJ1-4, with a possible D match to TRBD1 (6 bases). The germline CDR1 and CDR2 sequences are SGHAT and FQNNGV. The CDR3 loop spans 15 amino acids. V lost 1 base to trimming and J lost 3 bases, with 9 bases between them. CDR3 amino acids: CASSLAGQANEKLFF. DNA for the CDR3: TGTGCCAGCAGCTTAGCGGGACAAGCTAATGAAAAACTGTTTTTT.

CDR3 residues: CASSLIQGTGELFF. The DNA of the CDR3 is TGTGCCAGCAGCTTAATTCAGGGCACCGGGGAGCTGTTTTTT. The chain joins TRBV5-6 to TRBJ2-2; TRBD1 is a possible D gene (5 bases). V lost 2 bases and J 4 bases, leaving 9 bases between the germline ends. CDR3 size: 14 residues. Germline-derived CDR1 and CDR2 are SGHDT and YYEEEE.

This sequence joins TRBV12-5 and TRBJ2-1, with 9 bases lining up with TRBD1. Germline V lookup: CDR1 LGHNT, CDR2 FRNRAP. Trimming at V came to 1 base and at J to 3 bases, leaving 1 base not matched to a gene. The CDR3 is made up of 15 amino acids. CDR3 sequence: CASGLGQGDYNEQFF. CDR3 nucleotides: TGTGCTAGTGGTTTGGGACAGGGGGACTACAATGAGCAGTTCTTC. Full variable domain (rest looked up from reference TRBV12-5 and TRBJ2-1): DARVTQTPRHKVTEMGQEVTMRCQPILGHNTVFWYRQTMMQGLELLAYFRNRAPLDDSGMPKDRFSAEMPDATLATLKIQPSEPRDSAVYFCASGLGQGDYNEQFFGPGTRLTVL.

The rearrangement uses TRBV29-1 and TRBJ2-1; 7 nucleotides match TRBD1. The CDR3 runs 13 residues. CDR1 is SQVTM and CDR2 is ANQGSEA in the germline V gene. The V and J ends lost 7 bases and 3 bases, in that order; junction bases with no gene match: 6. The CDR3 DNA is TGCAGCGCTCTCAGACAGGGCTACAATGAGCAGTTCTTC. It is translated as CSALRQGYNEQFF.

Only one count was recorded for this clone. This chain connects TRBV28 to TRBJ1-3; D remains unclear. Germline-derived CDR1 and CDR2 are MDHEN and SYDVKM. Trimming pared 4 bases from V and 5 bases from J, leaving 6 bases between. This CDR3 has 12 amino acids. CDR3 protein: CASSSDRNTIYF. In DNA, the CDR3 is TGTGCCAGCAGTTCTGACAGAAACACCATATATTTT.

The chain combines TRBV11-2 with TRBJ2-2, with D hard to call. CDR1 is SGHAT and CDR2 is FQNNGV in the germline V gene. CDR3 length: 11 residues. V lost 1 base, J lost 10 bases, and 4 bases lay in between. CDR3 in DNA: TGTGCCAGCAGCTTAGTAGAGGAGCTGTTTTTT. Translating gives CASSLVEELFF. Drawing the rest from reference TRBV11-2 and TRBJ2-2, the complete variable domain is EAGVAQSPRYKIIEKRQSVAFWCNPISGHATLYWYQQILGQGPKLLIQFQNNGVVDDSQLPKDRFSAERLKGVDSTLKIQPAKLEDSAVYLCASSLVEELFFGEGSRLTVL.

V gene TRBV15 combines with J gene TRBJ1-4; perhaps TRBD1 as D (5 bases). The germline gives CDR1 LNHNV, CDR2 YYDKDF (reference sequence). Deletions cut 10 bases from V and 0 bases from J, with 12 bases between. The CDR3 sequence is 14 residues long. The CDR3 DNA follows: TGTGCCATCCAGCGGGGGGCAACTAATGAAAAACTGTTTTTT. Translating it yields CAIQRGATNEKLFF.

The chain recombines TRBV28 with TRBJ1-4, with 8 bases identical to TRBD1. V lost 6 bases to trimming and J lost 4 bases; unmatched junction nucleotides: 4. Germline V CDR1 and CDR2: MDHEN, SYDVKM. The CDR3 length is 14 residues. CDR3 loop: CASRKDRDNEKLFF. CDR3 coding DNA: TGTGCCAGCAGAAAGGACAGGGATAATGAAAAACTGTTTTTT.

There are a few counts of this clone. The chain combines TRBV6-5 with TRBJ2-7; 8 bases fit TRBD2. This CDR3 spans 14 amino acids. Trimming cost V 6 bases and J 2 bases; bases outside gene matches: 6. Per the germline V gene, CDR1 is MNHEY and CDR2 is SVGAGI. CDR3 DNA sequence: TGTGCCAGCAGAAGAGCGGGAGAAACCTACGAGCAGTACTTC. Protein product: CASRRAGETYEQYF.

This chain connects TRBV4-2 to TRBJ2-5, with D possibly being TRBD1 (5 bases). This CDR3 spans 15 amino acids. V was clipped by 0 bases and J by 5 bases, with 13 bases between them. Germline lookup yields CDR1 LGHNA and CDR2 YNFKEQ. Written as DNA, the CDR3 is TGTGCCAGCAGCCAAGATTGGGGCCCTGGTGAGACCCAGTACTTC. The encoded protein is CASSQDWGPGETQYF.

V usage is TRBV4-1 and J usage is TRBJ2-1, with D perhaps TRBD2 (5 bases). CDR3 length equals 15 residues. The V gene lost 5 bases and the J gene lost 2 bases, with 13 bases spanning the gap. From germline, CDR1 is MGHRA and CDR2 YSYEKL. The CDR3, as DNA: TGCGCCAGCAGCGATACTAGTATCGCCTACAATGAGCAGTTCTTC. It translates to CASSDTSIAYNEQFF.

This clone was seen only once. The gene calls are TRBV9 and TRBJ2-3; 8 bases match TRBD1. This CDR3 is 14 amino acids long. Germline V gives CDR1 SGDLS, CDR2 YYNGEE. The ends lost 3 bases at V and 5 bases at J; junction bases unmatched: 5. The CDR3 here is CASSASGTGDTQYF. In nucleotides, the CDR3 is TGTGCCAGCAGCGCGTCAGGGACAGGAGATACGCAGTATTTT.

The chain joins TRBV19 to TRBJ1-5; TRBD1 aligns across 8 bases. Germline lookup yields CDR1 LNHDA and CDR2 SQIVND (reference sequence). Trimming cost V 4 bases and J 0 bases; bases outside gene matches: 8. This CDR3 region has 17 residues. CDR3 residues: CASSTRDRTYSNQPQHF. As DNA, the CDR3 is TGTGCCAGTAGTACCCGGGACAGGACTTATAGCAATCAGCCCCAGCATTTT. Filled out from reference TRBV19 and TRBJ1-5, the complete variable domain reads DGGITQSPKYLFRKEGQNVTLSCEQNLNHDAMYWYRQDPGQGLRLIYYSQIVNDFQKGDIAEGYSVSREKKESFPLTVTSAQKNPTAFYLCASSTRDRTYSNQPQHFGDGTRLSIL.

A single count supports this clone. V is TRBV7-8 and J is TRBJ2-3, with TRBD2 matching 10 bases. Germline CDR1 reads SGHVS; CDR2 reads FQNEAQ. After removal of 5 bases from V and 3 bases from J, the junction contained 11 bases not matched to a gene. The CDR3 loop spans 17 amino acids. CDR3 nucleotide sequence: TGTGCCAGCAGCATACTGGCTAGCGGGAGTGTGACAGATACGCAGTATTTT. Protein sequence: CASSILASGSVTDTQYF.

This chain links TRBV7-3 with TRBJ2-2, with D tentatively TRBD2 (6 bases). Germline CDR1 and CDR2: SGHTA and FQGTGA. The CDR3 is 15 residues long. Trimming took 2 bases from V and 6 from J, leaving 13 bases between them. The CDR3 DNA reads TGTGCCAGCAGCTTAGCGGGAAGTTCCCCCGGGGAGCTGTTTTTT. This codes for CASSLAGSSPGELFF.

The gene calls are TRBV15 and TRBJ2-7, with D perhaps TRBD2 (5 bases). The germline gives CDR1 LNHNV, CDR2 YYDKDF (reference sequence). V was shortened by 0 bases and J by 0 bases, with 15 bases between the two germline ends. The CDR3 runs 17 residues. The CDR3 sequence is CATSRERVGISSYEQYF. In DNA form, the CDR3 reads TGTGCCACCAGCAGAGAGAGGGTGGGAATTTCCTCCTACGAGCAGTACTTC.

CDR3 DNA sequence: TGTGCCAGCAGTTACCCTCCTGACAGGGGAGAGACCCAGTACTTC. This gives the protein CASSYPPDRGETQYF. The J gene is TRBJ2-5, the V gene TRBV6-2 or TRBV6-3; 8 bases map to TRBD1. Trimming took 2 bases from V and 4 from J; bases not matched to a gene: 6. Germline assignment: CDR1 MNHEY and CDR2 SVGEGT. The CDR3 contains 15 residues.

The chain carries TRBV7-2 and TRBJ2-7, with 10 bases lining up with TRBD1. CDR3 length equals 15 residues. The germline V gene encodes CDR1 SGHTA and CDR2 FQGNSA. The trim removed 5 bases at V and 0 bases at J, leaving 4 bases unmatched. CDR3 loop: CASSPRTGGSYEQYF. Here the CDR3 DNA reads TGTGCCAGCAGCCCAAGGACAGGGGGCTCCTACGAGCAGTACTTC.

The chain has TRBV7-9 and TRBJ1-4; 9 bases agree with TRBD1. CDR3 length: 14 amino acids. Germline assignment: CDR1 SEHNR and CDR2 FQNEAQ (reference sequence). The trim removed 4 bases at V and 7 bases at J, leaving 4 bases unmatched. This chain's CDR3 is CASSSTGGSEKLFF. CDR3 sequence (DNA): TGTGCCAGCAGCTCGACAGGGGGGAGTGAAAAACTGTTTTTT.

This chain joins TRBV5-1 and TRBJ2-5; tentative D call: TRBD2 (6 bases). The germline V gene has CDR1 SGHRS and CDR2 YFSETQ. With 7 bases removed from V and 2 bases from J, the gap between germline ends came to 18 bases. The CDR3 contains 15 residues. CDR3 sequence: CASAGEAGPQETQYF. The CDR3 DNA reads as TGCGCCAGCGCTGGGGAGGCAGGTCCACAAGAGACCCAGTACTTC.

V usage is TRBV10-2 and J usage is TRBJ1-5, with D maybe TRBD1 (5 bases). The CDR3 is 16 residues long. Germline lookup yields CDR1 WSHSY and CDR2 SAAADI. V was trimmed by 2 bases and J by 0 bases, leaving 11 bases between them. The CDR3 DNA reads TGCGCCAGCAGTGAGACTAAGGGGAATAGCAATCAGCCCCAGCATTTT. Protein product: CASSETKGNSNQPQHF.

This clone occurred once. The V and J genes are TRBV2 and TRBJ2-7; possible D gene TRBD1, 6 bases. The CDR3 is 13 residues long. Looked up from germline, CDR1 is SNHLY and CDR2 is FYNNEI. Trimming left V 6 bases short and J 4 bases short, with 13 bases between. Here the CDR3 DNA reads TGTGCCAGCAGACGGGACACCAGTTACGAGCAGTACTTC. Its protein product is CASRRDTSYEQYF.

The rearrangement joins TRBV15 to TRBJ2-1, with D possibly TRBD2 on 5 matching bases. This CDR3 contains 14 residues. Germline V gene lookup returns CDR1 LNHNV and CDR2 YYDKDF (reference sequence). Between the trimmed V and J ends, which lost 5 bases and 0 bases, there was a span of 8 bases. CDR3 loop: CATSERYSYNEQFF. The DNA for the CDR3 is TGTGCCACCAGCGAGCGGTACTCCTACAATGAGCAGTTCTTC.

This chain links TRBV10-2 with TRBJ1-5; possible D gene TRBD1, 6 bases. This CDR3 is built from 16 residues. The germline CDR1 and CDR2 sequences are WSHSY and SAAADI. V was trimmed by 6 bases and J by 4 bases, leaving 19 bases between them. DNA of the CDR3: TGCGCCAGCAGAAAGGGGGGGCCCTCACCTAATCAGCCCCAGCATTTT. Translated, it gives CASRKGGPSPNQPQHF.

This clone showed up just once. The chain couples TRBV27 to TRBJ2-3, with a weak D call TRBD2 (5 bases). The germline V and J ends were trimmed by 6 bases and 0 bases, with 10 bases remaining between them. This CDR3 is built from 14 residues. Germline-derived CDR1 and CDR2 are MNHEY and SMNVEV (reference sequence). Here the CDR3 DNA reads TGTGCCAGCAGCTTGGGCGGGAGCACAGATACGCAGTATTTT. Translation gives CASSLGGSTDTQYF.

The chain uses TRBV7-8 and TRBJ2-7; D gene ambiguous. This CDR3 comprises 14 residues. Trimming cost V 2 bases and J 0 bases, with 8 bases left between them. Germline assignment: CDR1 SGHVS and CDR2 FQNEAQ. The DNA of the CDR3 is TGTGCCAGCAGCTTAAACCGGTACTCCTACGAGCAGTACTTC. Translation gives CASSLNRYSYEQYF.

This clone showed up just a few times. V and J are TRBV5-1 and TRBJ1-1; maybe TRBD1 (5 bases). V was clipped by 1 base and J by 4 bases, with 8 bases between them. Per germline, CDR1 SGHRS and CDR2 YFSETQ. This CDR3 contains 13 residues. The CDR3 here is CASSLSGGTEAFF. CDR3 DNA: TGCGCCAGCAGCTTGAGCGGGGGCACTGAAGCTTTCTTT.

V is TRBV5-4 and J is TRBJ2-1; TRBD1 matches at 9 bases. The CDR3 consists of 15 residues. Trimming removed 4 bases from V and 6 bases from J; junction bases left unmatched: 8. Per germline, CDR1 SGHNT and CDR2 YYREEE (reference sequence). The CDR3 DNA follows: TGTGCCAGCAGCAAAGGACAGGGGTCGGGCAATGAGCAGTTCTTC. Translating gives CASSKGQGSGNEQFF.

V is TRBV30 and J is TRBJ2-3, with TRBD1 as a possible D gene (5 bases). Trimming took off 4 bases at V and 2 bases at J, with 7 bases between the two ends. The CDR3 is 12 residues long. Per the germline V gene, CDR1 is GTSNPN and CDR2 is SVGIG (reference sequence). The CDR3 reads CAWTGNTDTQYF. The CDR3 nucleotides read TGTGCCTGGACAGGGAACACAGATACGCAGTATTTT.

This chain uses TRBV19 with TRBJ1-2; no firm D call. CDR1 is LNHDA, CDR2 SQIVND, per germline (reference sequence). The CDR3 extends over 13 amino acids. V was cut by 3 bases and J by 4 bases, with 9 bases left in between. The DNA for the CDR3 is TGTGCCAGTAGTATTGGACTGAGCTATGGCTACACCTTC. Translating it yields CASSIGLSYGYTF.